A selection of T cell receptor beta chains follows, all from one sample in a study of T cell repertoires in ileal Crohn's disease. Here immunoSEQ multiplex PCR was the method, and the copy in TCRdb shows in-frame clones only, minus some. The repertoire holds fewer than 4,500 clones, with about 80% as singletons. The sequencing input was ileal tissue. The receptors derive from an adult with Crohn's disease. CDR3s include the opening cysteine and the closing phenylalanine or tryptophan.

TRBV18	CASSPLPGATNEKLFF
TRBV28	CASSLGQGWEKLFF
TRBV18	CASSLTGSTDTQYF
TRBV18	CASSPRQGTSYEQYF
TRBV29-1	CSVRIQGREAFF
TRBV18	CASSPTGDQPQHF
TRBV12-5	CASGLGETGTGYTF
TRBV12-5	CASGLVRGQGTVDSNQPQHF
TRBV7-8	CASSRRGPFSYEQYF
TRBV15	CATSRDTKTQYF
TRBV4-2	CASSLQGPTTITGELFF
TRBV4-2	CASSPLGENYGYTF
TRBV11-3	CASSLDGGSYNEQFF
TRBV5-1	CASSGDRVSYGYTF
TRBV6-4	CASSEGTGSTLHF
TRBV5-1	CASSLEARQSGRQYF
TRBV2	CASSEETGIYNEQFF
TRBV5-1	CASSLGTGISNTEAFF
TRBV27	CASSASGGPQHF
TRBV2	CASSTGTTYTEAFF
TRBV11-2	CASSLVAVYNYEQYF
TRBV5-1	CASSLGDRADQPQHF
TRBV14	CASSQVSGFPPYEQYF
TRBV6-1	CASSEEVVAGTDTQYF
TRBV9	CASSVEGLIQGGYSETQYF
TRBV19	CASSVRDRDSPLHF
TRBV28	CASSLGRLAGEEETQYF
TRBV12-5	CASGLGQGPGEQYF
TRBV7-2	CASSFGKNTEAFF
TRBV11-3	CASRNEQFF
TRBV6-1	CASSRQGSTNEKLFF
TRBV5-1	CASSTGLGGTDTQYF
TRBV27	CASSYGGATNEKLFF
TRBV7-6	CASSLEPAGEQYF
TRBV4-1	CASSLLAGGLTGELFF
TRBV28	CASSFRDRGLYNYGYTF
TRBV5-1	CASSLGQGRNYGYTF
TRBV5-1	CASSFTGVNTEAFF
TRBV6-1	CASSEANTGVYYGYTF
TRBV5-1	CASSSGLLSYEQYF
TRBV10-3	CAIRRGLAGLNTGELFF
TRBV6-6	CASSYVEGPGAQHF
TRBV18	CASSPSAALGNTIYF
TRBV25-1	CASSATPVMNTEAFF
TRBV11-1	CASSPVRRGAGEKLFF
TRBV9	CASSVALRDEQFF